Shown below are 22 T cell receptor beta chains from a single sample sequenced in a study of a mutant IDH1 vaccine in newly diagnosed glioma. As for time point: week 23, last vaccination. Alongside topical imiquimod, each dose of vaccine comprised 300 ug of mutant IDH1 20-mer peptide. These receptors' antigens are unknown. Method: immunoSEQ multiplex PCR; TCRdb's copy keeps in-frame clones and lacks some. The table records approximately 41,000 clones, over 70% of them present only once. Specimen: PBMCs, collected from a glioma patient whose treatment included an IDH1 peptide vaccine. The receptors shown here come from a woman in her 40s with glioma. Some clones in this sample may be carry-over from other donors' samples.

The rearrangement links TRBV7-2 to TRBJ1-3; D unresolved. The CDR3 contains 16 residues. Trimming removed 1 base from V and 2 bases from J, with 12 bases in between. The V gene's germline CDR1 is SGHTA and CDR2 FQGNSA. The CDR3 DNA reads TGTGCCAGCAGCTTAGGTGTCAATTCGGCTGGAAACACCATATATTTT. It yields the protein CASSLGVNSAGNTIYF.

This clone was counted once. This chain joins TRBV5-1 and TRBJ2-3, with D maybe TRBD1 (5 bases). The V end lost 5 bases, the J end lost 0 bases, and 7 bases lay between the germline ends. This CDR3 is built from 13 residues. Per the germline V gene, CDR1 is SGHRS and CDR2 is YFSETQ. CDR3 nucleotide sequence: TGCGCCAGCAGGGGGCTAAGCACAGATACGCAGTATTTT. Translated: CASRGLSTDTQYF.

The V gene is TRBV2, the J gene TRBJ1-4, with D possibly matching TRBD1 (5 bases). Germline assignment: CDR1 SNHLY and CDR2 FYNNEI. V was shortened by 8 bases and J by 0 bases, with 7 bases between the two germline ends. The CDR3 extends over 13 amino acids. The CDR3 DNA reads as TGTGCCAGCCAGGGTGCAACTAATGAAAAACTGTTTTTT. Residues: CASQGATNEKLFF. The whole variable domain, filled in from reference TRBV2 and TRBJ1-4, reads EPEVTQTPSHQVTQMGQEVILRCVPISNHLYFYWYRQILGQKVEFLVSFYNNEISEKSEIFDDQFSVERPDGSNFTLKIRSTKLEDSAMYFCASQGATNEKLFFGSGTQLSVL.

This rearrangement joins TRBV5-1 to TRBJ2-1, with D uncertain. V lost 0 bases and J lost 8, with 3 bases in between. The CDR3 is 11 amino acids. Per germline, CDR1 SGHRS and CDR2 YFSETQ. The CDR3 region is CASSLADEQFF. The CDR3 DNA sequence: TGCGCCAGCAGCTTGGCCGATGAGCAGTTCTTC.

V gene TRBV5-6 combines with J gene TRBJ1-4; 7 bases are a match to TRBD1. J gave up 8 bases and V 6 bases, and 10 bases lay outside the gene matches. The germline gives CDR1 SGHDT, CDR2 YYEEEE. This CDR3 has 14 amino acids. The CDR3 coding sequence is TGTGCCAGCAACGTCGGGGACAGTCGGGAAAAACTGTTTTTT. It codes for CASNVGDSREKLFF. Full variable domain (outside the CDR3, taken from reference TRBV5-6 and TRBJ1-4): DAGVTQSPTHLIKTRGQQVTLRCSPKSGHDTVSWYQQALGQGPQFIFQYYEEEERQRGNFPDRFSGHQFPNYSSELNVNALLLGDSALYLCASNVGDSREKLFFGSGTQLSVL.

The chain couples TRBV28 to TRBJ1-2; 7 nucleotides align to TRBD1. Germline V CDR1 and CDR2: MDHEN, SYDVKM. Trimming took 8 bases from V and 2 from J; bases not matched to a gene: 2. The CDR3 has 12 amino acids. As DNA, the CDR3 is TGTGCCAGCCAGACAGGGAACTATGGCTACACCTTC. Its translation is CASQTGNYGYTF.

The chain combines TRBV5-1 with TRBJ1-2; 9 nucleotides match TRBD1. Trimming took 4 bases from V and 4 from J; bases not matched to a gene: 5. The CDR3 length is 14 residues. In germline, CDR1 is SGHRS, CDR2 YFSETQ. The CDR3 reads CASSRDRATYGYTF. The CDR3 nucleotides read TGCGCCAGCAGCAGGGACAGGGCAACCTATGGCTACACCTTC.

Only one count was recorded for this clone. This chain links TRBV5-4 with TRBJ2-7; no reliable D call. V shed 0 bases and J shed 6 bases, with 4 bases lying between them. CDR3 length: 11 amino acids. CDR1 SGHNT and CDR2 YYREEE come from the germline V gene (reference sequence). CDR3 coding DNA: TGTGCCAGCAGCTTGGGGGGCGAGCAGTACTTC. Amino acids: CASSLGGEQYF.

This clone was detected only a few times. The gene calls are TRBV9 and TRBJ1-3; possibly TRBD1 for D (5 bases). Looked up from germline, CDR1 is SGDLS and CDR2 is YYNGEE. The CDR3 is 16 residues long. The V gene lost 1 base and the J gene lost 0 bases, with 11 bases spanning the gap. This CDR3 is CASSVFNGGSGNTIYF. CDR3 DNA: TGTGCCAGCAGCGTATTTAACGGGGGCTCTGGAAACACCATATATTTT.

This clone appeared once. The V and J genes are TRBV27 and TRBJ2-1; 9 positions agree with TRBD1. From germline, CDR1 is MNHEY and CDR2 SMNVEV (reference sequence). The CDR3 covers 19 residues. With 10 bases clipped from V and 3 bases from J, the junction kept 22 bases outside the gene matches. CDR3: CANYKPGQGAKSCYNEQFF. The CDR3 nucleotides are TGTGCCAACTATAAACCGGGACAGGGTGCCAAATCCTGCTACAATGAGCAGTTCTTC.

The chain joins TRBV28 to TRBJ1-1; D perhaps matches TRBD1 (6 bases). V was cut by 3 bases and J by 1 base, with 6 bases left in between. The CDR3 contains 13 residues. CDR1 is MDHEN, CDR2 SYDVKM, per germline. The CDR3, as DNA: TGTGCCAGCAGTTTGACAGGGAACACTGAAGCTTTCTTT. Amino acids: CASSLTGNTEAFF.

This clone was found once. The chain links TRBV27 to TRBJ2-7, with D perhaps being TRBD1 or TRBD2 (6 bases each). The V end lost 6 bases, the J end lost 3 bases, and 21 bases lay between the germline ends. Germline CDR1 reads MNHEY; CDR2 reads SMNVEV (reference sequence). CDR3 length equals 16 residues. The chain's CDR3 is CASSTTLGGPYYEQYF. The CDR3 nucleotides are TGTGCCAGCAGCACCACGTTGGGGGGCCCCTACTACGAGCAGTACTTC.

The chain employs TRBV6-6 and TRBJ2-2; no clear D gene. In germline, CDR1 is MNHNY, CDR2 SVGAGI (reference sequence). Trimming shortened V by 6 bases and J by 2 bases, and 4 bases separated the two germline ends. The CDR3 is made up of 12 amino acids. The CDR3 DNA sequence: TGTGCCAGCAGACTAAACACCGGGGAGCTGTTTTTT. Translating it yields CASRLNTGELFF.

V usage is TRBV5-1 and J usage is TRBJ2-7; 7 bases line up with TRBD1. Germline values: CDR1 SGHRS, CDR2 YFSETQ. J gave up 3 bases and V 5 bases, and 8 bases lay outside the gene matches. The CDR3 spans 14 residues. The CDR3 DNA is TGCGCCAGCAGTCCAGGGGGAGAGGGCTACGAGCAGTACTTC. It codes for CASSPGGEGYEQYF.

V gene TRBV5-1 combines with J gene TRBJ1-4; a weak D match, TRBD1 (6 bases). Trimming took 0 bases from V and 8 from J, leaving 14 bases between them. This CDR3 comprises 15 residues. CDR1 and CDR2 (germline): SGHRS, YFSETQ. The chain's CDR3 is CASSLDGQKREKLFF. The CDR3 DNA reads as TGCGCCAGCAGCTTGGATGGACAGAAAAGAGAAAAACTGTTTTTT.

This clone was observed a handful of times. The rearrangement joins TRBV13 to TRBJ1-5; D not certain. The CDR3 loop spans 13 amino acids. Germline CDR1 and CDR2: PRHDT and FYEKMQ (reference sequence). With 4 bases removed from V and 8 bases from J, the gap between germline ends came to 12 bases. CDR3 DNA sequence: TGTGCCAGCAGCTCAAGGACCGCGGAGCCCCAGCATTTT. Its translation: CASSSRTAEPQHF.

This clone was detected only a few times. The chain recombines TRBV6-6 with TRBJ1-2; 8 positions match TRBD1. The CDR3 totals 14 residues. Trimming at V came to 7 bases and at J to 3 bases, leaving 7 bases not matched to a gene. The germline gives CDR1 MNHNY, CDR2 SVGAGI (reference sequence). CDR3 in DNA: TGTGCCAGCACCTATTCGACAGGGGACTATGGCTACACCTTC. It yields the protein CASTYSTGDYGYTF.

The CDR3 DNA follows: TGTGCCAGCAGTCGGACAAGACAGGGGGGAGGAGGCTACACCTTC. This sequence encodes CASSRTRQGGGGYTF. The genes are TRBV28 and TRBJ1-2; TRBD1 matches 9 bases. The CDR3 covers 15 residues. V dropped 5 bases and J dropped 8; count of bases not matched to a gene: 12. Germline V lookup: CDR1 MDHEN, CDR2 SYDVKM.

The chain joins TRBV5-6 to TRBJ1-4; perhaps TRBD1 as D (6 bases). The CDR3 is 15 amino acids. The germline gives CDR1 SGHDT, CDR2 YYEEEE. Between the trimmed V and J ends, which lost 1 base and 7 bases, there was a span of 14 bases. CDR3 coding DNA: TGTGCCAGCAGCTTGACAGGGCACGGAGGTGAAAAACTGTTTTTT. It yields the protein CASSLTGHGGEKLFF.

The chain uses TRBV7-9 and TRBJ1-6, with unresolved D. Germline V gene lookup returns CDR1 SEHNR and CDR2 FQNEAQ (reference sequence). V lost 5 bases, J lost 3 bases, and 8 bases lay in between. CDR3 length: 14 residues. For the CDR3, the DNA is TGTGCCAGCAGCCCCGAGGGCTATAATTCACCCCTCCACTTT. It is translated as CASSPEGYNSPLHF.

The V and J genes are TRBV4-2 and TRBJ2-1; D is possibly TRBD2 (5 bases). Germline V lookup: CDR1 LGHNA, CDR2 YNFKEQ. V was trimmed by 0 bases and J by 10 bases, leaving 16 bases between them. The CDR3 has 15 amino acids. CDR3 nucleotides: TGTGCCAGCAGCCAAGATCACGGTGGCAGCGGAGAGCAGTTCTTC. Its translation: CASSQDHGGSGEQFF.

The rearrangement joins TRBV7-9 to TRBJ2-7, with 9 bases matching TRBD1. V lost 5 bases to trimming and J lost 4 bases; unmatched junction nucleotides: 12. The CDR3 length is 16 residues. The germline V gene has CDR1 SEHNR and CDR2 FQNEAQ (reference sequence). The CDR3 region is CASSPTGGAGVYEQYF. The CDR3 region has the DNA TGTGCCAGCAGCCCTACAGGGGGCGCGGGTGTATACGAGCAGTACTTC.